This T cell receptor beta chain is drawn from a study of monozygotic twins with inflammatory bowel disease. Study results and caveats: Researchers report that IBD patients shared fewer clonotypes with others than healthy twins, especially amid disease activity.

The CDR3 contains 13 residues. CDR1 is SEHNR, CDR2 FQNEAQ, per germline (reference sequence). In the case of this clonotype: Its antigen is not known.

TCRdb re-analyzed the 5' RACE reads; it lists each CDR3 protein once, without DNA. The sample data list 200,000 to 250,000 distinct CDR3 sequences. The sequence was obtained from a human donor with ulcerative colitis or Crohn's disease, or a healthy co-twin of an affected twin (not recorded which). The chain combines TRBV7-9 with TRBJ1-5; lacking DNA, the TRBD1 call made by TCRdb goes unchecked. Material for sequencing was blood. CDR3 sequence reads: CASSLGGKGPQHF.